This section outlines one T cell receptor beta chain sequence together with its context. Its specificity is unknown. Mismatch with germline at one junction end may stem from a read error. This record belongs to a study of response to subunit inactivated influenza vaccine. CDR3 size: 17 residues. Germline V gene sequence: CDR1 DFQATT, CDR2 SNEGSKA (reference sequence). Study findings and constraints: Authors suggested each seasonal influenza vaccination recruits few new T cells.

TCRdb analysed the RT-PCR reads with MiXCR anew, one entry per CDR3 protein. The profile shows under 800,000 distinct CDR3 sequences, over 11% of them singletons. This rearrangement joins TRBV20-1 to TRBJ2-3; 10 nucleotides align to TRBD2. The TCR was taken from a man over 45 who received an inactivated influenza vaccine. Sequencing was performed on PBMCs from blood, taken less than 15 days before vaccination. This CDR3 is CTASSTSGDKSTDTQYF. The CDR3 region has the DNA TGCACTGCTAGCTCCACTAGCGGGGACAAGAGCACAGATACGCAGTATTTT.